Listed here are 23 T cell receptor beta chains from one sample, sequenced in a study of shared clonotypes between healthy human individuals. Only in-frame clones appear in the TCRdb table, and some are missing; sequencing was by immunoSEQ multiplex PCR. Of a few million clones in the sample, over 85% were seen once. Sequences were obtained from naive CD4+ T cells from PBMCs. Sample subset: CD45RA+ positively selected. These receptors all stem from a man aged 18 to 30 in good health. Some clones in this sample may be carry-over from other donors' samples.

The genes are TRBV6-5 and TRBJ2-7; D remains unclear. The CDR3 length is 12 residues. Trimming took 6 bases from V and 4 from J, leaving 10 bases between them. CDR1 is MNHEY, CDR2 SVGAGI, per germline. Here the CDR3 DNA reads TGTGCCAGCAGGAACCGTGGTTACGAGCAGTACTTC. This encodes CASRNRGYEQYF.

The chain is built from TRBV9 and TRBJ2-7; 8 nucleotides agree with TRBD1. The CDR3 consists of 15 residues. The V gene's germline CDR1 is SGDLS and CDR2 YYNGEE. The junction had 5 bases not matched to a gene; V was cut back by 3 bases and J by 0 bases. As DNA, the CDR3 is TGTGCCAGCAGCGCCCGGGACAGGAGCTCCTACGAGCAGTACTTC. Its protein product is CASSARDRSSYEQYF.

The chain has TRBV2 and TRBJ2-3; 9 bases map to TRBD1. V gave up 4 bases and J gave up 7 bases; unmatched junction bases: 9. This CDR3 comprises 15 residues. CDR1 is SNHLY, CDR2 FYNNEI, per germline. CDR3 bases: TGTGCCAGCAGTGTTCCCGGGACAGGGATCAATACGCAGTATTTT. Translation: CASSVPGTGINTQYF.

The chain uses TRBV5-3 and TRBJ1-5; 7 nucleotides match TRBD1. TRBV5-3 is annotated as an ORF whose role is uncertain. This CDR3 has 19 amino acids. The ends lost 6 bases at V and 3 bases at J; junction bases unmatched: 21. Written as DNA, the CDR3 is TGTGCCAGAACCCCCACATCCGGGACAGTGGGCAGTACCAATCAGCCCCAGCATTTT. Amino acid sequence: CARTPTSGTVGSTNQPQHF.

The rearrangement links TRBV28 to TRBJ2-7; 9 bases align to TRBD1. The V gene's germline CDR1 is MDHEN and CDR2 SYDVKM. The CDR3 contains 14 residues. V shed 7 bases and J 3 bases; nucleotides not matched to a gene: 7. The CDR3 DNA sequence: TGTGCCAGCACCTCCTGGGACAGGGACTACGAGCAGTACTTC. Its protein product is CASTSWDRDYEQYF.

Details on this clone: Other DNA sequences in the same sample also yield this CDR3. The chain recombines TRBV7-3 with TRBJ1-1; maybe TRBD1 (5 bases). V lost 5 bases and J lost 0, with 10 bases in between. This CDR3 is built from 14 residues. Looked up from germline, CDR1 is SGHTA and CDR2 is FQGTGA. CDR3 region: CASSTQGMNTEAFF. CDR3 DNA sequence: TGTGCCAGCAGCACCCAGGGAATGAACACTGAAGCTTTCTTT.

In regard to this clone: Other DNA sequences in this specimen translate into the identical CDR3. The rearrangement uses TRBV19 and TRBJ2-6, with TRBD1 matching over 7 bases. The CDR3 contains 15 residues. V lost 5 bases, J lost 4 bases, and 5 bases stayed unmatched. From germline, CDR1 is LNHDA and CDR2 SQIVND (reference sequence). The CDR3 DNA reads TGTGCCAGTAGTTCGACAGGGTCCGGGGCCAACGTCCTGACTTTC. Protein sequence: CASSSTGSGANVLTF.

The V call is TRBV6-1, the J call TRBJ2-7; D is ambiguous. The CDR3 consists of 14 residues. Germline V gives CDR1 MNHNS, CDR2 SASEGT. V lost 6 bases to trimming and J lost 1 base, with 13 bases between them. As DNA, the CDR3 is TGTGCCAGCAGGACGGTCAGTACATCCTACGAGCAGTACTTC. Translating gives CASRTVSTSYEQYF.

V gene TRBV6-5 combines with J gene TRBJ2-7, with a possible D match to TRBD2 (7 bases). Germline assignment: CDR1 MNHEY and CDR2 SVGAGI. Trimming removed 8 bases at V and 6 bases at J, with 14 bases between. CDR3 length: 12 residues. This chain's CDR3 is CASGGALREQYF. The CDR3 DNA reads TGTGCCAGCGGGGGGGCGCTCCGCGAGCAGTACTTC.

The chain uses TRBV15 and TRBJ2-7; possibly TRBD1 or TRBD2 for D (5 bases each). The CDR3 totals 16 residues. Germline CDR1 and CDR2: LNHNV and YYDKDF (reference sequence). V was shortened by 1 base and J by 1 base, with 14 bases between the two germline ends. The CDR3 is CATSRAHGAPSYEQYF. Written as DNA, the CDR3 is TGTGCCACCAGCAGAGCCCACGGGGCCCCTTCCTACGAGCAGTACTTC.

The V call is TRBV2, the J call TRBJ1-5; D might be TRBD1 (5 bases). Trimming took off 8 bases at V and 0 bases at J, with 14 bases between the two ends. This CDR3 is 15 amino acids long. In germline, CDR1 is SNHLY, CDR2 FYNNEI. The CDR3 sequence is CASAGPGGSNQPQHF. The CDR3 DNA reads TGTGCCAGCGCCGGACCCGGGGGTAGCAATCAGCCCCAGCATTTT.

This clone appeared a single time. This chain uses TRBV11-3 with TRBJ1-2, with a possible D match to TRBD1 (5 bases). The length of the CDR3 is 16 residues. Germline lookup yields CDR1 SGHNT and CDR2 YENEEA. Trimming took off 2 bases at V and 5 bases at J, with 18 bases between the two ends. The CDR3 loop reads CASSLYATGREYGYTF. The CDR3 coding sequence is TGTGCCAGCAGCTTATACGCCACGGGGCGCGAATATGGCTACACCTTC.

This clone showed up just once. The chain uses TRBV5-1 and TRBJ2-7; 7 bases line up with TRBD1. The V and J ends lost 4 bases and 6 bases, in that order; junction bases with no gene match: 4. CDR1 SGHRS and CDR2 YFSETQ come from the germline V gene. This CDR3 is built from 12 residues. The CDR3: CASSDPGGEQYF. CDR3 sequence (DNA): TGCGCCAGCAGCGACCCAGGGGGCGAGCAGTACTTC. Supplemented by reference TRBV5-1 and TRBJ2-7, the full variable domain reads KAGVTQTPRYLIKTRGQQVTLSCSPISGHRSVSWYQQTPGQGLQFLFEYFSETQRNKGNFPGRFSGRQFSNSRSEMNVSTLELGDSALYLCASSDPGGEQYFGPGTRLTVT.

The rearrangement joins TRBV7-6 to TRBJ1-3; D not certain. In germline, CDR1 is SGHVS, CDR2 FNYEAQ. V lost 5 bases, J lost 8 bases, and 10 bases lay in between. CDR3 length equals 12 residues. CDR3 nucleotide sequence: TGTGCCAGCAGCCCCCGAGGAGACACCATATATTTT. The encoded protein is CASSPRGDTIYF.

The chain joins TRBV9 to TRBJ1-2; tentatively, D is TRBD1 (5 bases). Germline V gene lookup returns CDR1 SGDLS and CDR2 YYNGEE. Trimming removed 4 bases at V and 5 bases at J, with 18 bases between. CDR3 length equals 15 residues. Written as DNA, the CDR3 is TGTGCCAGCAGCAAAACCCCCGGGACGGAATATGGCTACACCTTC. Translation: CASSKTPGTEYGYTF.

The chain has TRBV28 and TRBJ1-2; TRBD1 matches at 7 bases. Germline CDR1 MDHEN, CDR2 SYDVKM. The trim removed 4 bases at V and 7 bases at J, leaving 6 bases unmatched. The CDR3 contains 13 residues. The CDR3 sequence: CASSSEGASGYTF. In nucleotides, the CDR3 is TGTGCCAGCAGTTCCGAGGGGGCCTCTGGCTACACCTTC.

The chain joins TRBV6-6 to TRBJ1-5, with 12 bases aligning to TRBD1. The CDR3 spans 15 residues. The V gene's germline CDR1 is MNHNY and CDR2 SVGAGI (reference sequence). V lost 4 bases, J lost 5 bases, and 3 bases stayed unmatched. CDR3 DNA: TGTGCCAGCAGTTGGGGACAGGGGGCGGATCAGCCCCAGCATTTT. Translation gives CASSWGQGADQPQHF.

This clone appeared a single time. The chain joins TRBV18 to TRBJ2-7, with D possibly being TRBD1 or TRBD2 (5 bases each). Per germline, CDR1 KGHSH and CDR2 LQKENI. Between the trimmed V and J ends, which lost 4 bases and 7 bases, there was a span of 20 bases. CDR3 size: 15 residues. CDR3 region: CASSLREGPVGEQYF. Written as DNA, the CDR3 is TGTGCCAGCTCACTGCGAGAGGGGCCCGTTGGGGAGCAGTACTTC.

About this clone itself: Distinct nucleotide sequences in the sample also encode this CDR3. The chain combines TRBV4-2 with TRBJ1-5; D is uncertain. The CDR3 consists of 14 residues. Germline V gene sequence: CDR1 LGHNA, CDR2 YNFKEQ. V was pared by 1 base and J by 5 bases, with 9 bases between. The chain's CDR3 is CASSQVGRDQPQHF. The DNA for the CDR3 is TGTGCCAGCAGCCAAGTTGGGAGGGATCAGCCCCAGCATTTT.

A remark on this clone: Other DNA sequences of this sample code for an identical CDR3. The chain combines TRBV18 with TRBJ2-7; the D call may be TRBD1 or TRBD2 (5 bases each). Germline V gene sequence: CDR1 KGHSH, CDR2 LQKENI. This CDR3 contains 14 residues. V lost 5 bases, J lost 2 bases, and 13 bases lay in between. CDR3 nucleotide sequence: TGTGCCAGCTCATCCGGGACGGGACCCTACGAGCAGTACTTC. Amino acid sequence: CASSSGTGPYEQYF.

V gene TRBV6-5 combines with J gene TRBJ2-3; 8 bases fit TRBD2. Germline V lookup: CDR1 MNHEY, CDR2 SVGAGI. This CDR3 is built from 14 residues. Unmatched junction bases numbered 16, after V lost 6 bases and J lost 14 bases. This CDR3 reads CASRPSLREGRTYF. The CDR3, as DNA: TGTGCCAGCAGACCCAGTCTTCGGGAGGGCCGCACGTATTTT.

The CDR3 coding sequence is TGTGCCAGCAGCCGGGGACAGCTCTCTGGAAACACCATATATTTT. Its translation is CASSRGQLSGNTIYF. The chain couples TRBV5-4 to TRBJ1-3; 7 nucleotides line up with TRBD1. V gave up 4 bases and J gave up 0 bases; unmatched junction bases: 4. The germline V gene has CDR1 SGHNT and CDR2 YYREEE (reference sequence). The CDR3 length is 15 residues.

The chain carries TRBV27 and TRBJ1-4; TRBD1 agrees at 9 bases. Losses at the gene ends were 0 bases for V and 13 bases for J; bases not matched to a gene: 9. Per the germline V gene, CDR1 is MNHEY and CDR2 is SMNVEV (reference sequence). The CDR3 totals 15 residues. CDR3 bases: TGTGCCAGCAGTTTATCGGGACAGGGCGTTTTAGGACTGTTTTTT. The encoded protein is CASSLSGQGVLGLFF.